A selection of T cell receptor beta chains follows, all from one sample in a study of beta chain features in type 1 diabetes. Assay used: immunoSEQ multiplex PCR; TCRdb lists only in-frame clones, some missing. Among roughly 260,000 clones listed, over 20% were seen once. The sequencing sample was made of naive CD4+ T cells from blood. The origin of the receptors is a woman aged 40 to 50 with type 1 diabetes. CDR3s leave out the opening cysteine and the closing phenylalanine or tryptophan.

V gene,J gene,CDR3 protein
TRBV6-5,TRBJ2-6,ASSTSSGANVLT
TRBV29-1,TRBJ1-2,SAVAVSSYGYT
TRBV18,TRBJ2-3,ASLGGSTDTQY
TRBV29-1,TRBJ2-3,SASRGGTDTQY
TRBV4-3,TRBJ2-1,ASSKMDGVSGQF
TRBV5-4,TRBJ1-1,ASSTRTGGNTEAF
TRBV29-1,TRBJ1-2,SVGGTGDYGYT
TRBV2,TRBJ2-2,ASSMQGNMAGELF
TRBV6-8,TRBJ2-7,ASSRQGEY
TRBV5-1,TRBJ1-1,ASSLGAYEAEAF
TRBV5-1,TRBJ1-6,ASSSGTGPSNSPLH
TRBV7-9,TRBJ2-7,ASSLSLESYEQY
TRBV5-6,TRBJ2-7,ASSTLTGSYEQY
TRBV28,TRBJ2-1,ASSLGQNEQF
TRBV29-1,TRBJ1-1,SVSPVLNTEAF
TRBV11-2,TRBJ2-1,ASSLARDRDPF
TRBV12-5,TRBJ2-1,ASGLLAGNNEQF
TRBV9,TRBJ2-7,ASSVVASGTYEQY
TRBV9,TRBJ2-1,ASSVVSGQGTLYNEQF
TRBV25-1,TRBJ1-6,ASSRTGENSPLH
TRBV7-9,TRBJ2-7,ASSLVGSSYEQY
TRBV4-3,TRBJ1-1,ASSQGPRNTEAF
TRBV9,TRBJ2-1,ASSPLGTSGGSTYNEQF
TRBV29-1,TRBJ2-1,SVAPDRVYNEQF
TRBV29-1,TRBJ2-2,SVRERDTGELF
TRBV15,TRBJ1-5,ATSTTTGQPQH
TRBV5-1,TRBJ2-2,ASSLVTGPTGELF
TRBV7-2,TRBJ1-2,ASIPRADHGYT
TRBV5-4,TRBJ2-3,ASSTGQRTDTQY
TRBV10-3,TRBJ1-5,AISGQGGNQPQH
TRBV4-3,TRBJ2-3,ASSQTGGTQY